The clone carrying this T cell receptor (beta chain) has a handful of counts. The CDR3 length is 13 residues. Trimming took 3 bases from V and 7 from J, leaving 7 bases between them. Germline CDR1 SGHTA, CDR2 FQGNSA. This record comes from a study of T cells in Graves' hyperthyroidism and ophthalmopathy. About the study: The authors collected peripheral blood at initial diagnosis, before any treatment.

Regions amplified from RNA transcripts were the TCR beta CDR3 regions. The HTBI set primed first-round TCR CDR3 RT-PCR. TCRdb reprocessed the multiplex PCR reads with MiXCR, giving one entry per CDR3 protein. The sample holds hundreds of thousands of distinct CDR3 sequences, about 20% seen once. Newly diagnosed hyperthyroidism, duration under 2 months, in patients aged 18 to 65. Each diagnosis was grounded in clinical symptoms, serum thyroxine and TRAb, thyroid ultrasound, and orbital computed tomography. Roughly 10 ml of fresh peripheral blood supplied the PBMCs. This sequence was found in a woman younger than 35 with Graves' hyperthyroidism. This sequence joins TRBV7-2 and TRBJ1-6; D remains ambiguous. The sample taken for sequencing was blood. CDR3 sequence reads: CASSFAMNSPLHF. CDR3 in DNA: TGTGCCAGCAGCTTTGCCATGAATTCACCCCTCCACTTT.